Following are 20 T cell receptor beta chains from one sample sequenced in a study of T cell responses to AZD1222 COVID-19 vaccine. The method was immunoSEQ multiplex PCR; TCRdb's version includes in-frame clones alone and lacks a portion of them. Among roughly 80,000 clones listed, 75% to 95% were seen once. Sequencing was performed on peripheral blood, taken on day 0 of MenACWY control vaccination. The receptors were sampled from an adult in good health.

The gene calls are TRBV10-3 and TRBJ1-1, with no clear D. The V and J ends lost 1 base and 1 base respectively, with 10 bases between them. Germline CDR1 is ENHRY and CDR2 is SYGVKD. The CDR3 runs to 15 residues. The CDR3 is CAISEWGGGNTEAFF. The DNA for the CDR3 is TGTGCCATCAGTGAGTGGGGAGGAGGGAACACTGAAGCTTTCTTT.

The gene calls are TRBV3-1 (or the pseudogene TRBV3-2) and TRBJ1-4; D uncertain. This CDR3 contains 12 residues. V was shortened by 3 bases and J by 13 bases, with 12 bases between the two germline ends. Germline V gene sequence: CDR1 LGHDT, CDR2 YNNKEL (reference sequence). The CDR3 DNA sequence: TGTGCCAGCAGCCAGAGGCCCGGGAGACTGTTTTTT. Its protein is CASSQRPGRLFF.

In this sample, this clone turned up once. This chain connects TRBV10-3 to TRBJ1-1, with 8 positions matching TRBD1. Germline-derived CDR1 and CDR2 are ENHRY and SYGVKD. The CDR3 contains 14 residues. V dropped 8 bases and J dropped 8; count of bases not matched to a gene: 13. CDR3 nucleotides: TGTGCCATCCAGGGATCCTCCCGGGACAGGGAAGCTTTCTTT. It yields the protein CAIQGSSRDREAFF.

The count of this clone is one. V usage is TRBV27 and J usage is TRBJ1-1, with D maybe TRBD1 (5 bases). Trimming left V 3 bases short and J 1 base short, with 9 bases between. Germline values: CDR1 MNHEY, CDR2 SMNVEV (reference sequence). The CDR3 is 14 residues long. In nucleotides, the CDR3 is TGTGCCAGCAGTTTTGGGGGAACGAACACTGAAGCTTTCTTT. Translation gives CASSFGGTNTEAFF.

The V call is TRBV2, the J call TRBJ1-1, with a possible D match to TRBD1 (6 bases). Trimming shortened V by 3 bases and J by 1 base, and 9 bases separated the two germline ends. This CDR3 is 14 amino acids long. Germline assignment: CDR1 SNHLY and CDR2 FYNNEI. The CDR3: CASSDRGQNTEAFF. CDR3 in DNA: TGTGCCAGCAGTGACAGGGGCCAGAACACTGAAGCTTTCTTT.

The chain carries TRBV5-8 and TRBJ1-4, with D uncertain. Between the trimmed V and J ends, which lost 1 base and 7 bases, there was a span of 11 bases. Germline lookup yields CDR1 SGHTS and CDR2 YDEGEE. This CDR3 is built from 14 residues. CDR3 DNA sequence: TGTGCCAGCAGCTTGTGGGGAGGACGTGAAAAACTGTTTTTT. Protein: CASSLWGGREKLFF.

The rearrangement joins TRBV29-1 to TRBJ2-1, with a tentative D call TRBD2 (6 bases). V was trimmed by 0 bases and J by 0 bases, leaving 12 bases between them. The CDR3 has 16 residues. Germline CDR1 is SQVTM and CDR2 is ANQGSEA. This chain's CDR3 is CSVEEFERVSYNEQFF. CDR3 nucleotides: TGCAGCGTTGAAGAGTTCGAGCGGGTCTCCTACAATGAGCAGTTCTTC.

Written as DNA, the CDR3 is TGTGCCAGCAGCCCAGGGGGACCGGGCTACACCTTC. It yields the protein CASSPGGPGYTF. The chain recombines TRBV11-2 with TRBJ1-2; 7 positions match TRBD1. The CDR3 is made up of 12 amino acids. Germline loops: CDR1 SGHAT, CDR2 FQNNGV. The V segment lost 5 bases and the J segment 8 bases; nucleotides outside the gene matches: 5.

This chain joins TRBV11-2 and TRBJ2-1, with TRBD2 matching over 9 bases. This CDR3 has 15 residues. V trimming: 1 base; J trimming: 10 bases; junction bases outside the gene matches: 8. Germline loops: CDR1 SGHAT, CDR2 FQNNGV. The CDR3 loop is CASSLGFRGRGEQFF. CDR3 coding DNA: TGTGCCAGCAGCTTAGGGTTTCGCGGGAGGGGCGAGCAGTTCTTC.

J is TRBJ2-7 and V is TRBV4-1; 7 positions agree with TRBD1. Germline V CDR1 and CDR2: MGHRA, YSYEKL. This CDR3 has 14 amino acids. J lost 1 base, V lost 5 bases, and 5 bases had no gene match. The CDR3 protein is CASSYRDRSYEQYF. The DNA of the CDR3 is TGCGCCAGCAGCTACCGGGACAGATCCTACGAGCAGTACTTC.

The CDR3 loop reads CASSQDAAGYTF. The CDR3, as DNA: TGTGCCAGCAGCCAAGATGCGGCTGGCTACACCTTC. The J gene is TRBJ1-2, the V gene TRBV3-1 (or the pseudogene TRBV3-2), with D uncertain. The germline V gene has CDR1 LGHDT and CDR2 YNNKEL (reference sequence). This CDR3 region has 12 residues. V lost 0 bases and J 7 bases, leaving 6 bases between the germline ends.

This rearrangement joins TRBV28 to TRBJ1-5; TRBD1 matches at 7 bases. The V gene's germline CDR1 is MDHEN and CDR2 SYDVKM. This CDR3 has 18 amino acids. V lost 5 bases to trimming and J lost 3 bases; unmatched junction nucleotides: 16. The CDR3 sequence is CASSPPPLTGPLNQPQHF. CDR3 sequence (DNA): TGTGCCAGCAGTCCCCCCCCGTTGACAGGGCCCCTCAATCAGCCCCAGCATTTT.

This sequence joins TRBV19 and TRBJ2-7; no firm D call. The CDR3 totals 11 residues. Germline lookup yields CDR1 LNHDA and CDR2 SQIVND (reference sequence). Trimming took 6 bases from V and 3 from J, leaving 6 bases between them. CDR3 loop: CASSRVYEQYF. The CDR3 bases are TGTGCCAGTAGCCGGGTCTACGAGCAGTACTTC.

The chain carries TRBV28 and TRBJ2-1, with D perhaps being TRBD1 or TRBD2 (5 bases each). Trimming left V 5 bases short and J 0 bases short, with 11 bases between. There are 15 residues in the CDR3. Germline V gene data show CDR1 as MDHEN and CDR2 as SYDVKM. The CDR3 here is CASSPTGLSYNEQFF. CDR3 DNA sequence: TGTGCCAGCAGTCCGACGGGGCTCTCCTACAATGAGCAGTTCTTC. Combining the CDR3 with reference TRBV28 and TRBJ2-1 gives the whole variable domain DVKVTQSSRYLVKRTGEKVFLECVQDMDHENMFWYRQDPGLGLRLIYFSYDVKMKEKGDIPEGYSVSREKKERFSLILESASTNQTSMYLCASSPTGLSYNEQFFGPGTRLTVL.

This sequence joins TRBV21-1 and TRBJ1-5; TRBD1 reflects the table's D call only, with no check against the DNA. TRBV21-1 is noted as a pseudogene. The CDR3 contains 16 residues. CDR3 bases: TGTGCCTCCCCCCTCCGGGACAGGGCCCTATCGGGGCCCCAGCATTTT. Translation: CASPLRDRALSGPQHF.

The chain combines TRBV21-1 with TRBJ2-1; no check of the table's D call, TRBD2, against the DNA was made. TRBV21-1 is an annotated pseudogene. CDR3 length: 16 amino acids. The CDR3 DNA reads TGTGCCAGCAGCAGACGGACTAGCGGGAGGGAAAATGAGCAGTTCTTC. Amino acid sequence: CASSRRTSGRENEQFF.

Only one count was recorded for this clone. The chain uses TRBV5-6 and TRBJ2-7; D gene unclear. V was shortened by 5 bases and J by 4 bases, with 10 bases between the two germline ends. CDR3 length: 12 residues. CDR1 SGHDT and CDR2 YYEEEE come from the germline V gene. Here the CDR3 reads CASSLKGYEQYF. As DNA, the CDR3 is TGTGCCAGCAGTTTGAAGGGATACGAGCAGTACTTC.

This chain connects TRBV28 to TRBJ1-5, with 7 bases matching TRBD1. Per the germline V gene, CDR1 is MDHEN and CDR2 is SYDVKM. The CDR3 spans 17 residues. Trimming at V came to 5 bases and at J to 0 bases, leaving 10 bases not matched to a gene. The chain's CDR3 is CASSSSGGKGSNQPQHF. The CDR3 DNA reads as TGTGCCAGCAGTAGCTCAGGGGGTAAGGGTAGCAATCAGCCCCAGCATTTT.

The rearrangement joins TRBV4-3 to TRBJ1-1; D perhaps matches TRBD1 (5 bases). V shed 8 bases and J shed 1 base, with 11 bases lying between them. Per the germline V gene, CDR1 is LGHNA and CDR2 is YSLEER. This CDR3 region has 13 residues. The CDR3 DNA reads TGCGCCAGCCGGGACCGACAGAACACTGAAGCTTTCTTT. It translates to CASRDRQNTEAFF.

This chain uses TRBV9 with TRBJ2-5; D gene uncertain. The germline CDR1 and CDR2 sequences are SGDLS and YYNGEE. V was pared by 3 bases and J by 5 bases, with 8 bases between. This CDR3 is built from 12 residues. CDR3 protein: CASSAREETQYF. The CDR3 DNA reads TGTGCCAGCAGCGCCAGAGAGGAGACCCAGTACTTC.